The clone carrying this TCR beta chain was found many times. The antigen remains undetermined. Genomic DNA templated the TCR beta VDJ and CDR3 profiling. A single record per CDR3 protein comes from TCRdb applying MiXCR to the reads. The data contain 35,000 to 45,000 distinct CDR3 sequences, approximately 67% of them singletons. The sample is drawn from a study of CD8+CD57+ T cells in acquired aplastic anemia. Study-wide context: Isolated CD4+ and CD8+ cells, once sorted, yielded DNA averaging roughly 3 ug. Healthy donors yielded some 11 million CD4+ cell reads on average.

Findings of the study overall: Patients and controls shared about 30 CD8+ CDR3 sequences. In CD8+ cells, Simpson's diversity showed no significant difference between patients and controls.

The V end lost 1 base, the J end lost 1 base, and 10 bases lay between the germline ends. This CDR3 is 15 amino acids long. Looked up from germline, CDR1 is SQVTM and CDR2 is ANQGSEA. Specimen: sorted CD4+, CD8+, or CD8+CD57+ T cells (not recorded which) from PBMCs. This rearrangement joins TRBV29-1 to TRBJ2-2; no firm D call. This TCR came from a human donor in good health, serving as a control. The CDR3 region has the DNA TGCAGCGTTGAAGTAGCCGGGCGGAACACCGGGGAGCTGTTTTTT. This gives the protein CSVEVAGRNTGELFF.